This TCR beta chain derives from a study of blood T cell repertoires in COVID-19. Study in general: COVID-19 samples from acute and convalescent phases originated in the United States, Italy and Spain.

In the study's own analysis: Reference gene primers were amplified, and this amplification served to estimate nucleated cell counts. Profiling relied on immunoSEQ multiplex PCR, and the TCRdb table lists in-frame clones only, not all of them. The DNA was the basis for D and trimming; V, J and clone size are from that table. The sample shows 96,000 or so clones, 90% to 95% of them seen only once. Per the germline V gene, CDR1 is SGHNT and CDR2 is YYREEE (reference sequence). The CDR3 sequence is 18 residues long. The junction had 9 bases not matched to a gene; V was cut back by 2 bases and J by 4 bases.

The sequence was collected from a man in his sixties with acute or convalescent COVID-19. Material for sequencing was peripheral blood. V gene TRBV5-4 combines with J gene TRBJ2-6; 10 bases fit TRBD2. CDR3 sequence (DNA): TGTGCCAGCAGCTTAAGGGCTAGCGGGAGTATGGGGGCCAACGTCCTGACTTTC. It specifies CASSLRASGSMGANVLTF.